Below are 2 T cell receptor beta chains sequenced from a single sample in a study of blood T cell repertoires in COVID-19. TCRdb keeps only in-frame clones here, not all; method: immunoSEQ multiplex PCR. Of 190,000 or so clones in the sample, 80% to 90% were seen once. Specimen: peripheral blood. These receptors were obtained from a woman aged 18-29 years who had recovered from COVID-19.

CDR3 amino acids: CASSQASGNTIYF. CDR3 DNA: TGCGCCAGCAGCCAAGCTTCTGGAAACACCATATATTTT. The rearrangement joins TRBV5-1 to TRBJ1-3; D is ambiguous. CDR3 length: 13 residues. Trimming shortened V by 4 bases and J by 1 base, and 6 bases separated the two germline ends. The germline V gene has CDR1 SGHRS and CDR2 YFSETQ.

The gene calls are TRBV15 and TRBJ1-6; 9 bases fit TRBD1. The length of the CDR3 is 15 residues. Germline V gene sequence: CDR1 LNHNV, CDR2 YYDKDF (reference sequence). Trimming at V came to 4 bases and at J to 10 bases, leaving 8 bases not matched to a gene. The CDR3 region is CATSIMDRGKSPLHF. As DNA, the CDR3 is TGTGCCACCAGCATAATGGACAGGGGAAAGTCACCCCTCCACTTT.